This T cell receptor beta chain comes out of a study of early T cells in non-severe SARS-CoV-2 infection. In the library, individual cDNA molecules carried attached unique molecular identifiers. MiXCR was run by TCRdb on the 5' RACE reads, yielding one entry per CDR3 protein. Among roughly 100,000 distinct CDR3 sequences listed, around 13% were seen once. The CDR3 runs 11 residues. The germline V gene encodes CDR1 SEHNR and CDR2 FQNEAQ (reference sequence). Deletions cut 3 bases from V and 8 bases from J, with 7 bases between. This clonotype was seen more than once but under ten times. Source material: whole blood. The chain couples TRBV7-9 to TRBJ1-1; D uncertain. This receptor was obtained from an adult who was a healthcare worker with PCR-confirmed SARS-CoV-2 infection or an uninfected control (not recorded which). The DNA for the CDR3 is TGTGCCAGCAGCTTGGATTCCGAAGCTTTCTTT. Its translation: CASSLDSEAFF.